The source of this T cell receptor (beta chain) is a study of OX40 agonist ivuxolimab in advanced cancers. Study at large: Subjects had a mean age of approximately 60 years, with a range of 23 to 79; around 84% were male. It was permissible to have had prior anti-PD-1, anti-PD-L1 or anti-CTLA-4 therapy, and about 40% had some. Study-wide findings and caveats: No determination was made of the antigen specificity of the expanded peripheral T cells.

About this clone: Its specificity is unknown.

V was shortened by 0 bases and J by 0 bases, with 14 bases between the two germline ends. CDR3 length equals 17 residues. Sequenced by immunoSEQ multiplex PCR; TCRdb stores in-frame clones only, minus some. The sample comprises under 70,000 clones, about nine tenths of which are singletons, and roughly 1.2% rests with the top ten. The chain recombines TRBV5-7 with TRBJ2-3, with D unclear. TRBV5-7 is annotated as an ORF whose role is uncertain. Sequenced here: CD4+ or CD8+ T cells sorted from blood, sampled in a trial of the OX40 agonist ivuxolimab. The clonotype was recovered from an adult with an advanced solid tumor such as melanoma, head and neck, liver or kidney cancer. CDR3 sequence reads: CASSLARRLRSTDTQYF. CDR3 DNA sequence: TGTGCCAGCAGCTTGGCGAGGAGACTTCGGAGCACAGATACGCAGTATTTT.